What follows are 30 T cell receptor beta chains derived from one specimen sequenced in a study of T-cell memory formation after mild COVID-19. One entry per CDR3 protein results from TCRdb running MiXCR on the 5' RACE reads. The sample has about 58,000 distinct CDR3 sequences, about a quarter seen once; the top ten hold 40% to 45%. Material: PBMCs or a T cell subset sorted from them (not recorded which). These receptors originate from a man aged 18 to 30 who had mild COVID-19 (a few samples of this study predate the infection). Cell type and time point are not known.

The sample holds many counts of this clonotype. CDR3 loop: CASSQVRDTSYEQYF. The CDR3 DNA sequence: TGTGCCAGCAGCCAAGTCCGGGACACCTCCTACGAGCAGTACTTC. The chain employs TRBV14 and TRBJ2-7, with TRBD1 as a possible D gene (6 bases). Between the trimmed V and J ends, which lost 1 base and 0 bases, there was a span of 10 bases. Germline CDR1 SGHDN, CDR2 FVKESK. The CDR3 is made up of 15 amino acids.

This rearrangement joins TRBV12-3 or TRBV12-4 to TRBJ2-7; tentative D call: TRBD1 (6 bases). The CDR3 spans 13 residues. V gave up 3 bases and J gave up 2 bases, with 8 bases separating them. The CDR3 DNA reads TGTGCCAGCAGTTTCGGACAGCCCTACGAGCAGTACTTC. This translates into CASSFGQPYEQYF.

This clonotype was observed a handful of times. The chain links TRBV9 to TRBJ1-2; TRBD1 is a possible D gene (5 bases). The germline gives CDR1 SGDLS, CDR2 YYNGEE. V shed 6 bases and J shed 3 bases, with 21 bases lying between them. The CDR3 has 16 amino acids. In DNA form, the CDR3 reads TGTGCCAGCAACGGGGGGAAGGGCCTCTCCGACTATGGCTACACCTTC. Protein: CASNGGKGLSDYGYTF. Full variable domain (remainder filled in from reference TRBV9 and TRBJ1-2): DSGVTQTPKHLITATGQRVTLRCSPRSGDLSVYWYQQSLDQGLQFLIQYYNGEERAKGNILERFSAQQFPDLHSELNLSSLELGDSALYFCASNGGKGLSDYGYTFGSGTRLTVV.

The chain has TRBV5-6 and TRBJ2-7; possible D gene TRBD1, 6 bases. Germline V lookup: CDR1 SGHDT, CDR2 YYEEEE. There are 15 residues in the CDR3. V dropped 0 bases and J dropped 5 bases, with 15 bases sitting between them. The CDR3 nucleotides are TGTGCCAGCAGCTTGGCCTTTGCAGGGGTCCACGAGCAGTACTTC. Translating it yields CASSLAFAGVHEQYF.

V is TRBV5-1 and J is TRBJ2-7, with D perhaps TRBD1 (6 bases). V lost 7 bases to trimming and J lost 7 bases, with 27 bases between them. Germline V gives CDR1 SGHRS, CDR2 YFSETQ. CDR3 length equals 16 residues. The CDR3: CASGDPTGPSPLEQYF. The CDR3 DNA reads TGCGCCAGCGGCGATCCAACAGGGCCCAGCCCCCTAGAGCAGTACTTC.

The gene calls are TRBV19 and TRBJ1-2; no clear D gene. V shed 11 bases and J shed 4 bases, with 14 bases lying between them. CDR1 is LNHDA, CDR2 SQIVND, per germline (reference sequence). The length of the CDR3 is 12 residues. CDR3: CAGRTGLYGYTF. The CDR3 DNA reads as TGTGCCGGCCGGACGGGTCTCTATGGCTACACCTTC. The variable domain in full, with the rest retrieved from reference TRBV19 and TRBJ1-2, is DGGITQSPKYLFRKEGQNVTLSCEQNLNHDAMYWYRQDPGQGLRLIYYSQIVNDFQKGDIAEGYSVSREKKESFPLTVTSAQKNPTAFYLCAGRTGLYGYTFGSGTRLTVV.

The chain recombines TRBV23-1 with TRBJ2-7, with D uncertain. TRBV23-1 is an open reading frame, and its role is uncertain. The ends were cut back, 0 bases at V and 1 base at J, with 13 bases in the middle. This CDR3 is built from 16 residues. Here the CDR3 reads CASSQSWKGSSYEQYV. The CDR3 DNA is TGCGCCAGCAGTCAATCGTGGAAGGGCAGTTCCTACGAGCAGTACGTC.

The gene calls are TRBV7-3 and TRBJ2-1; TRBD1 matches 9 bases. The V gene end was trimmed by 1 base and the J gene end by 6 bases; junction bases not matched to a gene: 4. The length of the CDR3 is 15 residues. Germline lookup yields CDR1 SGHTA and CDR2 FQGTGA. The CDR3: CASSLKDRGFNEQFF. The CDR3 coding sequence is TGTGCCAGCAGCTTAAAGGACAGGGGTTTCAATGAGCAGTTCTTC.

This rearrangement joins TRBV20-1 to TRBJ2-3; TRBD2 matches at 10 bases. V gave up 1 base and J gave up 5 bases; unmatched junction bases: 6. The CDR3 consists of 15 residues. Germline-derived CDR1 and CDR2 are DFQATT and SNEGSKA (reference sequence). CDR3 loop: CSARGTSGVRDTQYF. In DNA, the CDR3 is TGCAGTGCTAGAGGAACTAGCGGGGTCAGAGATACGCAGTATTTT.

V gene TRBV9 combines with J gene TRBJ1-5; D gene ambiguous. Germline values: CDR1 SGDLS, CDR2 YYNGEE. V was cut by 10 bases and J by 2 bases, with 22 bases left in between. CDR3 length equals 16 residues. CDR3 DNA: TGTGCCGGGATTAAACACCTCTCTCTTGGCAATCAGCCCCAGCATTTT. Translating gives CAGIKHLSLGNQPQHF.

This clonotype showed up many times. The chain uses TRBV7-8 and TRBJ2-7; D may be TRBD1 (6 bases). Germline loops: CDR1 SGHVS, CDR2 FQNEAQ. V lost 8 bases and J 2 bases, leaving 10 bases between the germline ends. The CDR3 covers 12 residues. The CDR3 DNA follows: TGTGCCAGCCCTAAGGGGGCCTACGAGCAGTACGTC. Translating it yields CASPKGAYEQYV.

In DNA form, the CDR3 reads TGTGCCAGCAGTTACTTCGCGGGGGGTGTAGATACGCAGTATTTT. It translates to CASSYFAGGVDTQYF. V gene TRBV6-5 combines with J gene TRBJ2-3, with 8 positions matching TRBD2. Germline V gives CDR1 MNHEY, CDR2 SVGAGI. The V segment lost 1 base and the J segment 5 bases; nucleotides outside the gene matches: 5. The CDR3 is 15 residues long.

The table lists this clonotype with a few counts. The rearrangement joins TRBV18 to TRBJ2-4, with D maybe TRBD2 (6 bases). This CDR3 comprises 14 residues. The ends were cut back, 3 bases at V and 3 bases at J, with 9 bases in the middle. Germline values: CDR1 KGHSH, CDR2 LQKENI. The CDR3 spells CASSPLEGKNIQYF. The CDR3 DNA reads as TGTGCCAGCTCACCTCTGGAGGGCAAAAACATTCAGTACTTC.

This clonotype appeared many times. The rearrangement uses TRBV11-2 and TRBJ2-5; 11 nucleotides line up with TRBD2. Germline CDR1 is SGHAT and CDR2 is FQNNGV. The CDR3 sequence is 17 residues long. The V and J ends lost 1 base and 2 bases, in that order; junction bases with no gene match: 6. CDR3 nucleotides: TGTGCCAGCAGCTTAGTCCCTAGCGGGGGGTGGCAAGAGACCCAGTACTTC. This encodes CASSLVPSGGWQETQYF. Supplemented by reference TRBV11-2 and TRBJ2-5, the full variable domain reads EAGVAQSPRYKIIEKRQSVAFWCNPISGHATLYWYQQILGQGPKLLIQFQNNGVVDDSQLPKDRFSAERLKGVDSTLKIQPAKLEDSAVYLCASSLVPSGGWQETQYFGPGTRLLVL.

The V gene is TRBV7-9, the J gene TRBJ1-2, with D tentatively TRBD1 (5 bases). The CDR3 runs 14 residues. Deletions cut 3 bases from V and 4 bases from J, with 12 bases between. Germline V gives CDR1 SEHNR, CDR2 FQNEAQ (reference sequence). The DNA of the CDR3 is TGTGCCAGCAGCTTGGGTCGTCAGGGCTATGGCTACACCTTC. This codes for CASSLGRQGYGYTF.

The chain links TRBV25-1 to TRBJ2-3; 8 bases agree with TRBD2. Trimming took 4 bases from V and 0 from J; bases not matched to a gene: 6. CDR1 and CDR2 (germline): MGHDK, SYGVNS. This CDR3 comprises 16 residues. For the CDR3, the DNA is TGTGCCAGCAGTGTGCCGACTAGCGATAGCACAGATACGCAGTATTTT. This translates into CASSVPTSDSTDTQYF.

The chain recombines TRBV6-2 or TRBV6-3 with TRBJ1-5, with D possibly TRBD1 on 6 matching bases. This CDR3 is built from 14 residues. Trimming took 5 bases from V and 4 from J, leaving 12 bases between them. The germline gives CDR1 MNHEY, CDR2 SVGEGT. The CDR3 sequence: CASSLGQLNQPQHF. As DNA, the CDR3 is TGTGCCAGCAGTCTCGGACAGCTGAATCAGCCCCAGCATTTT.

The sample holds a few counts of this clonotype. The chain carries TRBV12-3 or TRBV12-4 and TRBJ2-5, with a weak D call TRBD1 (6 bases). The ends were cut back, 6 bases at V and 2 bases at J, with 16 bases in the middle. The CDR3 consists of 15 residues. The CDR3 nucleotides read TGTGCCAGCAGCTCTAGGGTAGGGGGACAAGAGACCCAGTACTTC. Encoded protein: CASSSRVGGQETQYF.

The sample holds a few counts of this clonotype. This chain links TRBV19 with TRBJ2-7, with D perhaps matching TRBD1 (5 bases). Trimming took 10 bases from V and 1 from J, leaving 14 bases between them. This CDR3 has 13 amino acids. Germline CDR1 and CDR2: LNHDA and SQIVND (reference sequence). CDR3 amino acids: CATPGQLSYEQYF. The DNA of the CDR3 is TGTGCCACCCCCGGACAACTTTCCTACGAGCAGTACTTC.

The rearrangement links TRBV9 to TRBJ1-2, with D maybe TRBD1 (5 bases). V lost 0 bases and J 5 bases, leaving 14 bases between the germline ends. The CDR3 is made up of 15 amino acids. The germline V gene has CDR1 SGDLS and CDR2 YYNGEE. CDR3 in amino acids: CASSVGQTPGYGYTF. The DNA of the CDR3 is TGTGCCAGCAGCGTAGGACAGACACCCGGATATGGCTACACCTTC.

The chain's CDR3 is CASSQDQYSGANVLTF. The DNA of the CDR3 is TGCGCCAGCAGCCAAGATCAGTACTCTGGGGCCAACGTCCTGACTTTC. The V gene is TRBV4-1, the J gene TRBJ2-6, with D unclear. Germline V CDR1 and CDR2: MGHRA, YSYEKL. Trimming cost V 0 bases and J 0 bases, with 6 bases left between them. The CDR3 has 16 residues.

The CDR3 loop reads CASTFSGGANEQYF. CDR3 in DNA: TGTGCCAGCACCTTTAGCGGGGGGGCAAACGAGCAGTACTTC. The rearrangement links TRBV5-4 to TRBJ2-7; 11 nucleotides agree with TRBD2. Trimming at V came to 6 bases and at J to 5 bases, leaving 7 bases not matched to a gene. From germline, CDR1 is SGHNT and CDR2 YYREEE (reference sequence). This CDR3 has 14 residues.

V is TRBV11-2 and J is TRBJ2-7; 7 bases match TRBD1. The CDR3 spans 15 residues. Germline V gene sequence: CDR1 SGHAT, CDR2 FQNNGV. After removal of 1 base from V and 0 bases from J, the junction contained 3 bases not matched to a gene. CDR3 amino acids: CASSLGGTASYEQYF. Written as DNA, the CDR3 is TGTGCCAGCAGCTTAGGAGGGACAGCCTCCTACGAGCAGTACTTC.

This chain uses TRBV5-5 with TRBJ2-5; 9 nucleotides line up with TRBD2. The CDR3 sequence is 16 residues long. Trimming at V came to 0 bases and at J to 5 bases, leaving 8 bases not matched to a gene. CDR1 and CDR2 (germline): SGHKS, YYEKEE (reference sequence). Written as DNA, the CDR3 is TGTGCCAGCAGCTTGGTAGGCGGGGGGGCGGCGGAGACCCAGTACTTC. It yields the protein CASSLVGGGAAETQYF.

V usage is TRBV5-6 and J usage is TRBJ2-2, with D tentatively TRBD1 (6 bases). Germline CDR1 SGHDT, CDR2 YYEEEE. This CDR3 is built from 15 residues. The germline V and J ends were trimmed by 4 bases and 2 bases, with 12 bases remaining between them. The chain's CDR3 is CASSPYRVNTGELFF. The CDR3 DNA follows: TGTGCCAGCAGCCCTTACAGGGTTAACACCGGGGAGCTGTTTTTT.

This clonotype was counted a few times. CDR3 DNA: TGTGCCAGCCGGGACAGGGGAGAGGAAGAGACCCAGTACTTC. It codes for CASRDRGEEETQYF. The chain combines TRBV18 with TRBJ2-5; 10 bases agree with TRBD1. CDR1 is KGHSH, CDR2 LQKENI, per germline. The CDR3 loop spans 14 amino acids. Unmatched junction bases numbered 6, after V lost 8 bases and J lost 3 bases.

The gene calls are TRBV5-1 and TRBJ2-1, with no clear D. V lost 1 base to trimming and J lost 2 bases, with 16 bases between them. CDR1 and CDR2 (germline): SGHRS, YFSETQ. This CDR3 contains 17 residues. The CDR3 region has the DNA TGCGCCAGCAGCTTGTCCCCCCTGGGCGGCCCCTACAATGAGCAGTTCTTC. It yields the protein CASSLSPLGGPYNEQFF.

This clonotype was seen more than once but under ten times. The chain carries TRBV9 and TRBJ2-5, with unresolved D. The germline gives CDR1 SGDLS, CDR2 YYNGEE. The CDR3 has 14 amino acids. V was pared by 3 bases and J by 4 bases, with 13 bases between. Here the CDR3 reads CASSGGWSGETQYF. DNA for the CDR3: TGTGCCAGCAGCGGAGGTTGGAGTGGAGAGACCCAGTACTTC.

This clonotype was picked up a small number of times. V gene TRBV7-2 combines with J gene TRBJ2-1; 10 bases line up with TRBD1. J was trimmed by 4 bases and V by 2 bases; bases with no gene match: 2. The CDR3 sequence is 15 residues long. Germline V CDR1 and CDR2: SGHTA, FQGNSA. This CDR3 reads CASSLRDRGYNEQFF. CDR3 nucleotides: TGTGCCAGCAGCTTAAGGGACAGGGGTTACAATGAGCAGTTCTTC.

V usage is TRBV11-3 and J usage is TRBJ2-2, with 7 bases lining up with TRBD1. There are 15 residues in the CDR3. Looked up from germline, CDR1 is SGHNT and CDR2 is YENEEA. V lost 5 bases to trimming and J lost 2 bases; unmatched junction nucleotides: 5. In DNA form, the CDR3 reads TGTGCCAGCAGCCCTCGGGACAGAAACACCGGGGAGCTGTTTTTT. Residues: CASSPRDRNTGELFF.